Below, 14 T cell receptor beta chains from the same sample are listed, as sequenced in a study of prognosis after radiotherapy for stage I lung cancer. Two-round multiplex PCR, the amplification method, yielded TCR beta CDR3 from genomic DNA. The authors ran first-round PCR with primers specific to each TRBV and TRBJ gene. From the multiplex PCR reads, TCRdb called clonotypes with MiXCR, one entry per CDR3 protein. The sample has around 25,000 distinct CDR3 sequences, 36% seen once. The specimen was PBMCs, collected before or after stereotactic body radiation therapy (not recorded which). Source of these receptors: a donor aged 50 or older with non-small cell lung cancer.

In regard to this clonotype: This sequence may be a read error, since a much larger clone differs from it by one base. This chain connects TRBV5-5 to TRBJ1-1; 7 bases are shared with TRBD1. Germline CDR1 is SGHKS and CDR2 is YYEKEE (reference sequence). J gave up 5 bases and V 2 bases, and 3 bases lay outside the gene matches. The CDR3 consists of 13 residues. Written as DNA, the CDR3 is TGTGCCAGCAGCTTCAGGGGGTATACTGAAGCTTTCTTT. Encoded protein: CASSFRGYTEAFF. The variable domain in full, completed from reference TRBV5-5 and TRBJ1-1, reads DAGVTQSPTHLIKTRGQQVTLRCSPISGHKSVSWYQQVLGQGPQFIFQYYEKEERGRGNFPDRFSARQFPNYSSELNVNALLLGDSALYLCASSFRGYTEAFFGQGTRLTVV.

This chain joins TRBV4-1 and TRBJ2-7; D is possibly TRBD1 (5 bases). Trimming removed 1 base from V and 5 bases from J, with 12 bases in between. The CDR3 covers 14 residues. CDR1 is MGHRA, CDR2 YSYEKL, per germline. CDR3 residues: CASSQVAGSDEQYF. As DNA, the CDR3 is TGCGCCAGCAGCCAAGTCGCAGGGTCCGACGAGCAGTACTTC.

A word on this clonotype: A far larger clone differs by one base, so this is likely a read error. The gene calls are TRBV6-8 and TRBJ2-7, with TRBD1 as a possible D gene (6 bases). Looked up from germline, CDR1 is MNHGY and CDR2 is SAAAGT. V was shortened by 4 bases and J by 3 bases, with 13 bases between the two germline ends. The CDR3 is made up of 14 amino acids. CDR3: CASSSRDMDYEQYF. CDR3 sequence (DNA): TGTGCCAGCAGTTCCCGGGACATGGACTACGAGCAGTACTTC.

V usage is TRBV12-3 or TRBV12-4 and J usage is TRBJ2-2, with D possibly matching TRBD1 (5 bases). The CDR3 totals 13 residues. V gave up 5 bases and J gave up 4 bases, with 8 bases separating them. Here the CDR3 reads CASSQQATGELFF. CDR3 DNA sequence: TGTGCCAGCAGTCAACAGGCCACCGGGGAGCTGTTTTTT.

With respect to this clonotype: A read error may explain this, as a much larger clone is one base away. V gene TRBV4-2 combines with J gene TRBJ2-2, with 13 bases identical to TRBD2. The germline gives CDR1 LGHNA, CDR2 YNFKEQ. The CDR3 sequence is 16 residues long. CDR3 residues: CASSLGTSGMTGQLFF. CDR3 sequence (DNA): TGTGCCAGCAGCCTCGGGACTAGCGGGATGACCGGGCAGCTGTTTTTT.

This clonotype was observed at least ten times. The V gene is TRBV5-8, the J gene TRBJ2-7; D might be TRBD1 (6 bases). This CDR3 comprises 16 residues. Trimming stripped 5 bases from V and 1 base from J, with 19 bases between. Germline CDR1 reads SGHTS; CDR2 reads YDEGEE. The CDR3 here is CASRHGRRGRSYEQYF. CDR3 bases: TGTGCCAGCAGGCATGGCCGCAGGGGCCGATCCTACGAGCAGTACTTC.

This clonotype is categorized as medium-sized. This sequence joins TRBV12-3 or TRBV12-4 and TRBJ2-7; 8 nucleotides match TRBD2. CDR3 size: 15 residues. V was clipped by 7 bases and J by 4 bases; unmatched bases: 12. The CDR3 nucleotides read TGTGCCAGCACCCCGTCAGGCGGGAGGACGTACGAGCAGTACTTC. Translation: CASTPSGGRTYEQYF.

This clonotype was counted many times. The V and J genes are TRBV20-1 and TRBJ2-1, with TRBD2 matching over 8 bases. Germline V gene sequence: CDR1 DFQATT, CDR2 SNEGSKA (reference sequence). The CDR3 covers 16 residues. Germline trimming cut 1 base from V and 6 bases from J; bases unmatched to any gene: 11. The CDR3 region is CSARVSGLGSLNEQFF. The CDR3 DNA reads TGCAGTGCTAGAGTCTCGGGACTAGGGTCCCTCAATGAGCAGTTCTTC.

Concerning this clonotype itself: A much larger clone differs by one base, so this may be a read error. J is TRBJ2-5 and V is TRBV9, with D maybe TRBD2 (6 bases). The V gene's germline CDR1 is SGDLS and CDR2 YYNGEE. Trimming left V 4 bases short and J 3 bases short, with 19 bases between. This CDR3 region has 16 residues. CDR3 nucleotide sequence: TGTGCCAGCAGCACACAAGCGGGCCCGAAGGAAGAGACCCAGTACTTC. Translated: CASSTQAGPKEETQYF. The complete variable domain, with remaining parts taken from reference TRBV9 and TRBJ2-5, reads DSGVTQTPKHLITATGQRVTLRCSPRSGDLSVYWYQQSLDQGLQFLIQYYNGEERAKGNILERFSAQQFPDLHSELNLSSLELGDSALYFCASSTQAGPKEETQYFGPGTRLLVL.

This clonotype has a handful of counts. A much larger clone differs from this one at a single base, so this may be a read error. The V gene is TRBV7-9, the J gene TRBJ1-1; D gene ambiguous. Trimming removed 1 base at V and 0 bases at J, with 9 bases between. The CDR3 has 15 amino acids. Looked up from germline, CDR1 is SEHNR and CDR2 is FQNEAQ (reference sequence). CDR3 amino acids: CASSLVPGLNTEAFF. The CDR3 DNA is TGTGCCAGCAGCTTAGTTCCTGGGTTGAACACTGAAGCTTTCTTT.

The chain uses TRBV5-1 and TRBJ2-5; D could derive from TRBD1 or TRBD2 (5 bases each). This CDR3 has 13 amino acids. V lost 0 bases, J lost 8 bases, and 11 bases lay in between. Germline CDR1 SGHRS, CDR2 YFSETQ. The CDR3 sequence: CASSLAGQYTQYF. The CDR3 region has the DNA TGCGCCAGCAGCTTGGCGGGGCAATATACCCAGTACTTC. The variable domain in full, completed from reference TRBV5-1 and TRBJ2-5, reads KAGVTQTPRYLIKTRGQQVTLSCSPISGHRSVSWYQQTPGQGLQFLFEYFSETQRNKGNFPGRFSGRQFSNSRSEMNVSTLELGDSALYLCASSLAGQYTQYFGPGTRLLVL.

The rearrangement uses TRBV6-1 and TRBJ2-7; TRBD2 matches at 8 bases. Germline lookup yields CDR1 MNHNS and CDR2 SASEGT. CDR3 length: 16 residues. Losses at the gene ends were 6 bases for V and 5 bases for J; bases not matched to a gene: 15. For the CDR3, the DNA is TGTGCCAGCAGCCCTAGCCTTGGGACTAGGAAAGACGAGCAGTACTTC. Translated, it gives CASSPSLGTRKDEQYF.

Details on this clonotype: It is likely a read error, because the conserved phenylalanine at the end of the CDR3 is missing. V and J are TRBV6-5 and TRBJ2-5; D is unclear. Germline values: CDR1 MNHEY, CDR2 SVGAGI. The V end lost 4 bases, the J end lost 1 base, and 1 base lay between the germline ends. The CDR3 extends over 11 amino acids. DNA of the CDR3: TGTGCCAGCAGTTTCCAAGAGACCCAGTACCTC. Its protein product is CASSFQETQYL.

This chain joins TRBV28 and TRBJ2-7, with D possibly being TRBD2 (6 bases). The V end was cut by 7 bases, the J end by 3 bases, with 16 bases between. In germline, CDR1 is MDHEN, CDR2 SYDVKM. The CDR3 runs to 14 residues. In DNA form, the CDR3 reads TGTGCCAGCACCTCAAGCGGGTCGCTCTACGAGCAGTACTTC. Translation: CASTSSGSLYEQYF.